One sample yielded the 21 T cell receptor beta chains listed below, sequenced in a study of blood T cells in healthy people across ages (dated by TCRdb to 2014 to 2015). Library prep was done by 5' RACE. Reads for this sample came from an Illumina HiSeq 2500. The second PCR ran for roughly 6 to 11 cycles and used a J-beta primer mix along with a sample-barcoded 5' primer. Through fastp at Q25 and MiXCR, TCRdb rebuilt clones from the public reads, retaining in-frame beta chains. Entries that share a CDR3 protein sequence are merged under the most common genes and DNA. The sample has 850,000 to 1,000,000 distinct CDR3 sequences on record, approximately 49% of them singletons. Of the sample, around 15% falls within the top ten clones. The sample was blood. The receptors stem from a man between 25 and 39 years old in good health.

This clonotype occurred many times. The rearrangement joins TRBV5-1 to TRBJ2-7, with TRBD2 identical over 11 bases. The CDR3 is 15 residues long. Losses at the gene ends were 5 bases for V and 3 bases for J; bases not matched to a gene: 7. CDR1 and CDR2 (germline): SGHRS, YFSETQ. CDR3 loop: CASRLGTSGSYEQYF. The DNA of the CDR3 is TGCGCCAGCAGGCTTGGGACTAGCGGCAGCTACGAGCAGTACTTC.

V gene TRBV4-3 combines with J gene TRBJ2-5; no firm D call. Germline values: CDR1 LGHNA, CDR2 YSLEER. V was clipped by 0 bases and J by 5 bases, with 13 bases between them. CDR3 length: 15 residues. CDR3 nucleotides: TGCGCCAGCAGCCAAGAATGGGCTAAGGCCGAGACCCAGTACTTC. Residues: CASSQEWAKAETQYF.

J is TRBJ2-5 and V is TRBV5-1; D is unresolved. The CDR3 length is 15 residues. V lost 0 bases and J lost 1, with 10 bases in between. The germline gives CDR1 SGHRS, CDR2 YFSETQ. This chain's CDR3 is CASSLGFTTQETQYF. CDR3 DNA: TGCGCCAGCAGCTTGGGGTTCACCACCCAAGAGACCCAGTACTTC.

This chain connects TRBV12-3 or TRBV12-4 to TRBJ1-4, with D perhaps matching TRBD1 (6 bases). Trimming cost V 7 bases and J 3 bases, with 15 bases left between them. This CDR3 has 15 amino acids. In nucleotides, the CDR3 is TGTGCCAGCACCCAAGGGGGGATGGCTAATGAAAAACTGTTTTTT. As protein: CASTQGGMANEKLFF.

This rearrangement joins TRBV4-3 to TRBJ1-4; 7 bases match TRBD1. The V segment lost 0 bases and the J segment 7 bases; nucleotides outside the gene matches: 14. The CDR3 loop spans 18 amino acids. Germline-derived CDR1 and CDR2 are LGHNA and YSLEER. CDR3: CASSQDRGRGEYGEKLFF. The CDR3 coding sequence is TGCGCCAGCAGCCAAGATCGGGGCAGGGGGGAGTATGGTGAAAAACTGTTTTTT.

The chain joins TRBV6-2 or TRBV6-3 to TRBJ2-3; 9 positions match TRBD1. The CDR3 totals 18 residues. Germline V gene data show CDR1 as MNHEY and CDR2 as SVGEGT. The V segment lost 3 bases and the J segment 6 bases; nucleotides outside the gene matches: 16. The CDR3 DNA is TGTGCCAGCAGTTATAGGCCCGCACGGGACAGGGTTCGGGATACGCAGTATTTT. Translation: CASSYRPARDRVRDTQYF.

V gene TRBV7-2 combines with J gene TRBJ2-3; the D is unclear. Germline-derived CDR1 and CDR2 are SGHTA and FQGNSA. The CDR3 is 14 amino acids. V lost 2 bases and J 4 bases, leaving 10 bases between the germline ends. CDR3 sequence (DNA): TGTGCCAGCAGCTTACTCCGCGTCCCAGATACGCAGTATTTT. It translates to CASSLLRVPDTQYF.

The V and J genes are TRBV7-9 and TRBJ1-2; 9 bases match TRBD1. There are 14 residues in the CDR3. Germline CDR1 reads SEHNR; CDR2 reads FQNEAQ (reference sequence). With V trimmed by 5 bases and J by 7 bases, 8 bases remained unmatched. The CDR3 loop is CASSHRGQGLGYTF. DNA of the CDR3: TGTGCCAGCAGCCACCGCGGACAGGGGCTTGGCTACACCTTC.

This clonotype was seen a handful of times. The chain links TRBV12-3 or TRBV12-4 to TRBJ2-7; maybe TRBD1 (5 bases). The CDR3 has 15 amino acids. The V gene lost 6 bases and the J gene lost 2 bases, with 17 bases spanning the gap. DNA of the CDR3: TGTGCCAGCAGCCTGTCGCAGGGATCACCCTACGAGCAGTACTTC. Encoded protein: CASSLSQGSPYEQYF.

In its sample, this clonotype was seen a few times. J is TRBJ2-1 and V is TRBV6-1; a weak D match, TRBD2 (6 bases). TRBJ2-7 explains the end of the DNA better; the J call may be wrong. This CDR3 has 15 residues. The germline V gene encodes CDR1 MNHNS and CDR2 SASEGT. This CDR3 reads CASSDPGTPLYEQYF. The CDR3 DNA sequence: TGTGCCAGCAGTGACCCCGGGACTCCTCTATACGAGCAGTACTTC.

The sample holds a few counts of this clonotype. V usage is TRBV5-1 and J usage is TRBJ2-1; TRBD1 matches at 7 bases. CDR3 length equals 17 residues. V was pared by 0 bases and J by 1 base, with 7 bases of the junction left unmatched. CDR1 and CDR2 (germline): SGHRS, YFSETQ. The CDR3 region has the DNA TGCGCCAGCAGCTTGGGAGGGGGCTGGGGGTCCTACAATGAGCAGTTCTTC. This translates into CASSLGGGWGSYNEQFF.

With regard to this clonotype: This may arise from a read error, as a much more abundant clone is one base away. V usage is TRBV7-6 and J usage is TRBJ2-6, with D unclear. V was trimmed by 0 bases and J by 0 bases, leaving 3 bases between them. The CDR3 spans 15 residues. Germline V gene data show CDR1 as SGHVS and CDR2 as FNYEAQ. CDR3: CASSLARSGANVLTF. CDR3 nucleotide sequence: TGTGCCAGCAGCTTAGCACGCTCTGGGGCCAACGTCCTGACTTTC.

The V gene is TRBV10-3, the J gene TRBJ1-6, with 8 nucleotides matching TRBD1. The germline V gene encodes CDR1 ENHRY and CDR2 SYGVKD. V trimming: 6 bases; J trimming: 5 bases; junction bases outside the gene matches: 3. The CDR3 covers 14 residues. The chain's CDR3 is CAIREDRDNSPLHF. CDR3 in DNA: TGTGCCATCAGAGAGGACAGGGATAATTCACCCCTCCACTTT.

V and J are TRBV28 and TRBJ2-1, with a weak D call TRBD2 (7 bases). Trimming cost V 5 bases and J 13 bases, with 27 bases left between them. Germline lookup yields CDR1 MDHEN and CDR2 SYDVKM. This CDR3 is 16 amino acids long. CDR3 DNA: TGTGCCAGCAGTCCAAGCTTCCGGGGGGCGTTCGGGACCCAGTTCTTC. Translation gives CASSPSFRGAFGTQFF.

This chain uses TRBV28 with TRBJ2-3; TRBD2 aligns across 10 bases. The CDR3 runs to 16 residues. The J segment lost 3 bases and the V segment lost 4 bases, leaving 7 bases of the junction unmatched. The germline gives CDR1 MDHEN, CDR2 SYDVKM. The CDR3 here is CASSSSGGAGTDTQYF. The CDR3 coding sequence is TGTGCCAGCAGTTCCAGCGGGGGGGCGGGAACAGATACGCAGTATTTT.

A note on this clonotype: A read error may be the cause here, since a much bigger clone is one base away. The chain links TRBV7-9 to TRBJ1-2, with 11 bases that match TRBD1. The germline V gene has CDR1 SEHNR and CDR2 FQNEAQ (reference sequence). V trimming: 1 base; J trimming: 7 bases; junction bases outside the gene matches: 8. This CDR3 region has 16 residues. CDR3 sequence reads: CASSLGGRTGGCGYTF. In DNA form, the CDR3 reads TGTGCCAGCAGCTTAGGGGGACGGACAGGGGGCTGTGGCTACACCTTC.

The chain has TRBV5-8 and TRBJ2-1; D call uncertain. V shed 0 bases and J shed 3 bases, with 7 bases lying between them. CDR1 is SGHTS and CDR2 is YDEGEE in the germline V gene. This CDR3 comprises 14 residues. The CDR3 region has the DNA TGTGCCAGCAGCTTGGGAGTTGGCTACAATGAGCAGTTCTTC. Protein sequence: CASSLGVGYNEQFF.

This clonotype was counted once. In DNA, the CDR3 is TGTGCCAGCAGCTCTACGTTGAACACCATATATTTT. It yields the protein CASSSTLNTIYF. The rearrangement links TRBV3-1 to TRBJ1-3; D gene ambiguous. The V end was cut by 5 bases, the J end by 7 bases, with 9 bases between. This CDR3 spans 12 amino acids. Germline V gene lookup returns CDR1 LGHDT and CDR2 YNNKEL (reference sequence). Looking up the rest from reference TRBV3-1 and TRBJ1-3 gives the full variable domain: DTAVSQTPKYLVTQMGNDKSIKCEQNLGHDTMYWYKQDSKKFLKIMFSYNNKELIINETVPNRFSPKSPDKAHLNLHINSLELGDSAVYFCASSSTLNTIYFGEGSWLTVV.

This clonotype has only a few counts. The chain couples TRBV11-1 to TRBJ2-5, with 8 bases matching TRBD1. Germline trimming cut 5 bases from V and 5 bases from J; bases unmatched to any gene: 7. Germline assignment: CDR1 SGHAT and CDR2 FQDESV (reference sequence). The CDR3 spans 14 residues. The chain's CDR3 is CASSVDRGRETQYF. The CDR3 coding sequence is TGTGCCAGCAGCGTCGACAGGGGTAGGGAGACCCAGTACTTC.

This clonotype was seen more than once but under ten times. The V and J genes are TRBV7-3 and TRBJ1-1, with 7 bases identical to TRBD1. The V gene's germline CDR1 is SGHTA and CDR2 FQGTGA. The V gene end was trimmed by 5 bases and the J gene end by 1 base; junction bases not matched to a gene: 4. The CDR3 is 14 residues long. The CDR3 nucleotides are TGTGCCAGCAGCCAGCAGGGGGGGAACACTGAAGCTTTCTTT. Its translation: CASSQQGGNTEAFF. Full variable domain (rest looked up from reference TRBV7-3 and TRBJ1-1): GAGVSQTPSNKVTEKGKYVELRCDPISGHTALYWYRQSLGQGPEFLIYFQGTGAADDSGLPNDRFFAVRPEGSVSTLKIQRTERGDSAVYLCASSQQGGNTEAFFGQGTRLTVV.

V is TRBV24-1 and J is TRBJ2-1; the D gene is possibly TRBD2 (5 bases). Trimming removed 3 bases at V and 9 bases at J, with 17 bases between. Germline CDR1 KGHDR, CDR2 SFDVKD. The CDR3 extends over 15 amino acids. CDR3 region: CATSDAGKIRGEQFF. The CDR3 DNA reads TGTGCCACCAGTGATGCCGGGAAGATCCGAGGTGAGCAGTTCTTC.